This TCR beta chain appears in the sequencing data of a study of cytomegalovirus exposure and HLA in healthy donors. Looking at the study overall: Genetic ancestry analysis placed over 75% of the 398 donors that were genotyped in the Caucasian-associated cluster. Study-wide findings and caveats: In a later analysis, across HLA loci, associated TCR counts were highest for DRB1, lowest for HLA-C. Serostatus for CMV was the only available immune exposure information.

CDR1 is LNHDA, CDR2 SQIVND, per germline (reference sequence). CDR3 size: 16 residues. Between the trimmed V and J ends, which lost 5 bases and 4 bases, there was a span of 17 bases. The study ran its PCR with 60 Vbeta and 13 Jbeta primers. Profiled with immunoSEQ multiplex PCR; TCRdb holds only in-frame clones, not every one. This table has about 200,000 clones, more than 75% appearing once. Worth noting for this clone: What it binds is not known.

The TCR originated in a male donor in good health and CMV-seronegative. This sequence joins TRBV19 and TRBJ2-2; tentative D call: TRBD1 (5 bases). Sequenced material: PBMCs. The CDR3 spells CASSLMAGIGTGELFF. The CDR3 bases are TGTGCCAGTAGTTTAATGGCAGGGATAGGCACCGGGGAGCTGTTTTTT.